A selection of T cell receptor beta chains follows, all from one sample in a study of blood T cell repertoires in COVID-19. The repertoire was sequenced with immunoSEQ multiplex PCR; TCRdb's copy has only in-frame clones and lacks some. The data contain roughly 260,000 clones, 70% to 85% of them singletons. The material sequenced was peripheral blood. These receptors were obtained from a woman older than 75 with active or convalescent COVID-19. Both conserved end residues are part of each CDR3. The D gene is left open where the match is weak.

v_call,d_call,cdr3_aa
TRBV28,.,CASRAGGYTF
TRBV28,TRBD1,CASSHRGTGELFF
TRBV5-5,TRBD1,CASSPARGPATNEKLFF
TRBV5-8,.,CASRLDKAYEQYF
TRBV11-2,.,CASSLDGGVKNTEAFF
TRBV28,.,CASTLGQRNSPLHF
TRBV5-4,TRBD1,CASSLVRGTGNYGYTF
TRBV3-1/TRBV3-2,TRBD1,CASRLGQGHGYTF
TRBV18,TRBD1,CASSRQGSVNTIYF
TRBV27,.,CASSFRGNTEAFF
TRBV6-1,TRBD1,CASSEALQGAGNTIYF
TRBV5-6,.,CASSPLAFETQYF
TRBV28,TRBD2,CASSSGLEGEQYF
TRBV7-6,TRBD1,CASSLHGTGEETQYF
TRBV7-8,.,CASSYLDQPQHF
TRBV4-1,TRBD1,CASSQEVGTVPDTQYF
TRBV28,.,CASSSPAGNYGYTF
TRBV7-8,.,CASSLAFGREEQFF
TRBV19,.,CASSRAGLGSYNEQFF
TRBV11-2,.,CASSFEPGSPLHF
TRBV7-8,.,CASSLWRSNTGELFF
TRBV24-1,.,CATSLVQGSTDTQYF
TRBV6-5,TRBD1,CASRLDRGGNSPLHF
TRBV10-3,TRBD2,CATTPVLAASSYEQYF
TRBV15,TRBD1,CATSREVGQDTGELFF
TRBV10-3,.,CASSETNVLTF
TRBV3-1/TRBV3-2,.,CASSQRREGEKLFF
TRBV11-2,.,CASSVDGGSQETQYF
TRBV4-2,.,CASSQDRPLRGTSGNTIYF
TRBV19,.,CASSPLSDRRLQETQYF
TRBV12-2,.,CASRLRTGEKTQYF
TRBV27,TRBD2,CASTPGGSDTQYF
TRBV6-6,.,CASSYSGGLTEAFF
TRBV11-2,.,CASSLGGGAVQETQYF
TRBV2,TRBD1,CASRTGTGEAFF
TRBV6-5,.,CASSSRDYEQYF
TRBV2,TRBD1,CASTSQGTDTQYF
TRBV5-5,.,CASSRDTYGYTF
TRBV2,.,CAGSRVPNEKLFF
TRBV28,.,CASSFPGQLRYGYTF
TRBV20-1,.,CSASSGTQYF
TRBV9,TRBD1,CASSRQGGQETQYF
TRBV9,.,CASSVRAGSTEAFF
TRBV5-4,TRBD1,CASSLATGTGEKLFF
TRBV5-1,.,CASSLGRGEDTQYF
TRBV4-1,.,CASSQEGGPFNQPQHF
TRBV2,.,CASTRVPDTQYF
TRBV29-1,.,CSVEDPWSRLYGYTF
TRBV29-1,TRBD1,CSATTGFIPLQVNTIYF
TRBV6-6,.,CASSYAGPRDNEQFF
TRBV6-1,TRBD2,CASSEGGLSRSWQFF
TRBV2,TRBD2,CASSTAGGSGSWGEQYF